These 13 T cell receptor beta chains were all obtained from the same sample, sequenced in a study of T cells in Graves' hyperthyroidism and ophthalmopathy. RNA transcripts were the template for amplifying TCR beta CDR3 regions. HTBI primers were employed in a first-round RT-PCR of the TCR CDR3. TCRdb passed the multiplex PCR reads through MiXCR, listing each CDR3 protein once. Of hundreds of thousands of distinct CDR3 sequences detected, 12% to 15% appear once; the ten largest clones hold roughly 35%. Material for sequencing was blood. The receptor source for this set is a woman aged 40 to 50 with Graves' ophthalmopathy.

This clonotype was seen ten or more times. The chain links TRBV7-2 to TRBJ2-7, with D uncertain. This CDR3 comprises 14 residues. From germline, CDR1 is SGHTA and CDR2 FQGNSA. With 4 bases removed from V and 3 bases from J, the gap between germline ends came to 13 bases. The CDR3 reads CASSSRFAGYEQYF. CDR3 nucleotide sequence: TGTGCCAGCAGCTCCCGTTTCGCAGGCTACGAGCAGTACTTC.

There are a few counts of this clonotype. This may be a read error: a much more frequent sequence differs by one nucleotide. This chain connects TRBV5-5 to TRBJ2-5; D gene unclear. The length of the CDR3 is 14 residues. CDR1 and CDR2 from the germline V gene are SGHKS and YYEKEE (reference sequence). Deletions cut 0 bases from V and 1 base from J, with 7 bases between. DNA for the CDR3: TGTGCCAGCAGCTTGGAACAGCCCCAAGAGACCCAGTACTTC. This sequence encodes CASSLEQPQETQYF.

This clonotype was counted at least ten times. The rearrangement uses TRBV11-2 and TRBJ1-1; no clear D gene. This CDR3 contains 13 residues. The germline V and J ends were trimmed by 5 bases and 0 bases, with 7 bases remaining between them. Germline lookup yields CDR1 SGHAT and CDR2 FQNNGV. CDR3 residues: CASSQHLNTEAFF. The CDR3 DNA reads TGTGCCAGCAGCCAGCACCTGAACACTGAAGCTTTCTTT.

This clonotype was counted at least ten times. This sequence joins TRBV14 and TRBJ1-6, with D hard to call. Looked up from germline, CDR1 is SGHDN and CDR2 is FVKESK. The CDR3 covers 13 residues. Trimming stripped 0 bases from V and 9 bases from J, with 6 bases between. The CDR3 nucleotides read TGTGCCAGCAGCCAAGAGCCTCCTTCACCCCTCCACTTT. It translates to CASSQEPPSPLHF.

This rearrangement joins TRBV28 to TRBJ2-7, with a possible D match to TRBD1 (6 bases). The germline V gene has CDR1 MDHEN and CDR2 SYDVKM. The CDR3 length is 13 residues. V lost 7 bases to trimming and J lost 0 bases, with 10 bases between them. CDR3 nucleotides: TGTGCCAGCATGGGGGCCCCCTCCTACGAGCAGTACTTC. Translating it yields CASMGAPSYEQYF.

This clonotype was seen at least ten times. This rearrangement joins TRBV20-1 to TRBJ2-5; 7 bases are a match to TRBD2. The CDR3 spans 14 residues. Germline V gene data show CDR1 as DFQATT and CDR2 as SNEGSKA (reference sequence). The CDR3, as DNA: TGCAGCGGTCTCCGACCAGTGGGGGGGGAGACCCAGTACTTC. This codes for CSGLRPVGGETQYF.

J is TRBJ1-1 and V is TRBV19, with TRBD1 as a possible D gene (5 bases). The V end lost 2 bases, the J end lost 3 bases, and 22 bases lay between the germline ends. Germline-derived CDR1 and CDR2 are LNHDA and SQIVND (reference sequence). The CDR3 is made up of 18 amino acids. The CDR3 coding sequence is TGTGCCAGTAGTATAATTCCCCCGGGGGAGGCCTGGGACACTGAAGCTTTCTTT. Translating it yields CASSIIPPGEAWDTEAFF. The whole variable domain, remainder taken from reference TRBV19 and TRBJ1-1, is DGGITQSPKYLFRKEGQNVTLSCEQNLNHDAMYWYRQDPGQGLRLIYYSQIVNDFQKGDIAEGYSVSREKKESFPLTVTSAQKNPTAFYLCASSIIPPGEAWDTEAFFGQGTRLTVV.

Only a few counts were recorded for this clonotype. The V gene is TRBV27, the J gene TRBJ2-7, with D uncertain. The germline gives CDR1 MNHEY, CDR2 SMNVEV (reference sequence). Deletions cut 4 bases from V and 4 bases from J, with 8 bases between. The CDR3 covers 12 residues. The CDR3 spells CASSSKVYEQYF. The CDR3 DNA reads TGTGCCAGCAGTTCGAAGGTATACGAGCAGTACTTC.

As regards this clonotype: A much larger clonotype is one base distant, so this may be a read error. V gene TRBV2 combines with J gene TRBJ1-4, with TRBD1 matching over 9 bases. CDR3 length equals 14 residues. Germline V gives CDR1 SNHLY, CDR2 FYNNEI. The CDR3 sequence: CACSEWTGVEKLFF. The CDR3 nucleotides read TGTGCCTGCAGTGAATGGACAGGGGTTGAAAAACTGTTTTTT.

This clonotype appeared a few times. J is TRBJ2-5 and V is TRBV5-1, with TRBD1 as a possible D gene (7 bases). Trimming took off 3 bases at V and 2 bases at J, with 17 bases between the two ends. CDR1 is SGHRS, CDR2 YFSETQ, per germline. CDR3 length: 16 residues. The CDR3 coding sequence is TGCGCCAGCAGCTCCCGGACAGGACTAATACAAGAGACCCAGTACTTC. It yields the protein CASSSRTGLIQETQYF.

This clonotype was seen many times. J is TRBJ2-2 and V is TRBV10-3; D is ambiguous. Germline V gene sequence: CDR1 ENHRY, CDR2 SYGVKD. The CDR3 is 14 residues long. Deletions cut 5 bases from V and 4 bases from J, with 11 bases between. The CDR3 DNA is TGTGCCATCAGTCTCTCAGGAATCACCGGGGAGCTGTTTTTT. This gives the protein CAISLSGITGELFF.

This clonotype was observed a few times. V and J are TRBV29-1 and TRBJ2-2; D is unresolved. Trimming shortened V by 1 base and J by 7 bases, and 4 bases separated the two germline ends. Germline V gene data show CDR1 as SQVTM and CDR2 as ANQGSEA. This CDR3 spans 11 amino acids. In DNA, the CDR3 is TGCAGCGTTGAAGGGCTCGGGGAGCTGTTTTTT. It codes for CSVEGLGELFF.

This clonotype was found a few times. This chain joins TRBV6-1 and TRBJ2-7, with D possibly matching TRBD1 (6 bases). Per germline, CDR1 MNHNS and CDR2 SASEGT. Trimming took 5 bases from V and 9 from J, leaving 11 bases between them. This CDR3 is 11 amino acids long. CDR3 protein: CASSSQGGQYF. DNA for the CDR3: TGTGCCAGCAGTTCACAGGGTGGGCAGTACTTC.